A single sample is the source of the 29 T cell receptor beta chains below, sequenced in a study of shared clonotypes between healthy human individuals. This table comes from immunoSEQ multiplex PCR, and its TCRdb copy is limited to in-frame clones, with some not included. The sample has around 600,000 clones; 95% are singletons. As defined, naive CD8 cells were CD45RO-negative and positively selected for CCR7, with terminally differentiated effector memory CD45RA+ cells excluded. Source material: naive CD8+ T cells sorted from blood. The receptors originated from a woman in her 30s in good health.

The chain links TRBV27 to TRBJ1-1, with D maybe TRBD1 (5 bases). This CDR3 region has 16 residues. Trimming took 6 bases from V and 1 from J, leaving 18 bases between them. Germline CDR1 is MNHEY and CDR2 is SMNVEV (reference sequence). CDR3 amino acids: CASSRGAGSANTEAFF. CDR3 DNA sequence: TGTGCCAGCAGCCGCGGGGCAGGGTCTGCGAACACTGAAGCTTTCTTT.

The chain carries TRBV7-8 and TRBJ1-5, with 8 bases matching TRBD1. J was trimmed by 0 bases and V by 5 bases; bases with no gene match: 18. CDR3 length: 20 amino acids. Germline V gene sequence: CDR1 SGHVS, CDR2 FQNEAQ. The CDR3 region has the DNA TGTGCCAGCAGCCGTAGGCCTAATCCGGACAGGGAGTATAGCAATCAGCCCCAGCATTTT. Translated: CASSRRPNPDREYSNQPQHF.

A single count supports this clone. This chain links TRBV11-2 with TRBJ1-1; 9 nucleotides match TRBD1. The J segment lost 6 bases and the V segment lost 4 bases, leaving 9 bases of the junction unmatched. Germline assignment: CDR1 SGHAT and CDR2 FQNNGV. The CDR3 sequence is 15 residues long. CDR3: CASSSPGQGYPEAFF. The DNA for the CDR3 is TGTGCCAGCAGCTCGCCGGGACAGGGTTACCCTGAAGCTTTCTTT.

This chain connects TRBV5-6 to TRBJ2-3, with 13 bases aligning to TRBD2. Looked up from germline, CDR1 is SGHDT and CDR2 is YYEEEE. This CDR3 spans 18 amino acids. The V gene end was trimmed by 4 bases and the J gene end by 4 bases; junction bases not matched to a gene: 12. CDR3 bases: TGTGCCAGCAGCCACAGGGGGCGGACTAGCGGGAGACCAGATACGCAGTATTTT. Its translation: CASSHRGRTSGRPDTQYF.

This chain uses TRBV14 with TRBJ1-1; TRBD1 matches at 10 bases. This CDR3 comprises 19 residues. Losses at the gene ends were 1 base for V and 4 bases for J; bases not matched to a gene: 15. Germline V gene data show CDR1 as SGHDN and CDR2 as FVKESK. The CDR3 reads CASSQVTGGTGVKGTEAFF. The CDR3 DNA is TGTGCCAGCAGCCAAGTTACCGGAGGGACAGGGGTGAAAGGCACTGAAGCTTTCTTT.

This clone was counted a single time. The J gene is TRBJ2-5, the V gene TRBV11-1; D gene unclear. From germline, CDR1 is SGHAT and CDR2 FQDESV (reference sequence). Trimming took off 4 bases at V and 2 bases at J, with 14 bases between the two ends. The CDR3 spans 15 residues. The CDR3 here is CASSSLPGRQETQYF. The CDR3 DNA reads as TGTGCCAGCAGCTCTCTCCCCGGCAGACAAGAGACCCAGTACTTC.

This chain uses TRBV28 with TRBJ2-7, with 15 bases identical to TRBD2. The CDR3 covers 19 residues. Germline V gene lookup returns CDR1 MDHEN and CDR2 SYDVKM. V lost 2 bases to trimming and J lost 2 bases; unmatched junction nucleotides: 10. The CDR3 DNA reads TGTGCCAGCAGTTTACGGTCAGGGACTAGCGGGAGGCCCACCTACGAGCAGTACTTC. The encoded protein is CASSLRSGTSGRPTYEQYF.

The J gene is TRBJ1-1, the V gene TRBV28, with 9 bases that match TRBD1. The germline V gene encodes CDR1 MDHEN and CDR2 SYDVKM. V gave up 3 bases and J gave up 5 bases; unmatched junction bases: 10. The CDR3 consists of 16 residues. The CDR3 DNA reads TGTGCCAGCAGTTTCTTCCGAACAGGGGGCGGTACTGAAGCTTTCTTT. Protein: CASSFFRTGGGTEAFF. Complete variable domain (other parts from reference TRBV28 and TRBJ1-1): DVKVTQSSRYLVKRTGEKVFLECVQDMDHENMFWYRQDPGLGLRLIYFSYDVKMKEKGDIPEGYSVSREKKERFSLILESASTNQTSMYLCASSFFRTGGGTEAFFGQGTRLTVV.

V gene TRBV16 combines with J gene TRBJ1-1; 9 bases match TRBD1. Trimming at V came to 3 bases and at J to 6 bases, leaving 8 bases not matched to a gene. Germline V CDR1 and CDR2: KGHSY, FQNENV. CDR3 length: 15 amino acids. CDR3 residues: CASSQPTGGKAEAFF. The CDR3 region has the DNA TGTGCCAGCAGCCAGCCGACAGGGGGTAAAGCTGAAGCTTTCTTT.

The chain uses TRBV19 and TRBJ1-1; no reliable D call. V was shortened by 5 bases and J by 6 bases, with 19 bases between the two germline ends. CDR1 is LNHDA and CDR2 is SQIVND in the germline V gene (reference sequence). The CDR3 consists of 15 residues. The CDR3 DNA reads as TGTGCCAGTAGTCCGTATCTTACCCCCAATCCTGAAGCTTTCTTT. This encodes CASSPYLTPNPEAFF.

The chain recombines TRBV9 with TRBJ2-3; D remains ambiguous. This CDR3 is 14 amino acids long. V was trimmed by 1 base and J by 4 bases, leaving 10 bases between them. Germline CDR1 and CDR2: SGDLS and YYNGEE. The chain's CDR3 is CASSVRDFPDTQYF. CDR3 DNA sequence: TGTGCCAGCAGCGTAAGAGACTTCCCAGATACGCAGTATTTT.

V usage is TRBV2 and J usage is TRBJ2-3; no definite D call. The germline V gene encodes CDR1 SNHLY and CDR2 FYNNEI. Between the trimmed V and J ends, which lost 8 bases and 1 base, there was a span of 10 bases. There are 13 residues in the CDR3. CDR3 in amino acids: CASDDSRTDTQYF. As DNA, the CDR3 is TGTGCCAGCGACGACTCACGCACAGATACGCAGTATTTT.

This chain uses TRBV29-1 with TRBJ2-7; tentative D call: TRBD1 (7 bases). The CDR3 runs 13 residues. Trimming left V 0 bases short and J 3 bases short, with 9 bases between. CDR1 SQVTM and CDR2 ANQGSEA come from the germline V gene. The CDR3 DNA reads as TGCAGCGTTGAAGATCAGGGGGGCTACGAGCAGTACTTC. As protein: CSVEDQGGYEQYF.

The chain has TRBV9 and TRBJ2-5; D might be TRBD2 (6 bases). The assigned J gene may be wrong: the sequence end matches TRBJ2-7 better. Germline V gives CDR1 SGDLS, CDR2 YYNGEE. CDR3 length equals 16 residues. The CDR3 DNA reads as TGTGCCAGCAGCGTTGGGGGAGGTACTCTTGGGGACGAGCAGTACTTC. Translation gives CASSVGGGTLGDEQYF.

This clone showed up just once. The genes are TRBV6-6 and TRBJ2-3, with D possibly being TRBD1 or TRBD2 (5 bases each). The CDR3 extends over 15 amino acids. Germline V lookup: CDR1 MNHNY, CDR2 SVGAGI (reference sequence). The V end lost 7 bases, the J end lost 2 bases, and 16 bases lay between the germline ends. The DNA for the CDR3 is TGTGCCAGCATCGCCGGGACCTTACACACAGATACGCAGTATTTT. It specifies CASIAGTLHTDTQYF.

The chain is built from TRBV7-6 and TRBJ2-3, with TRBD2 identical over 10 bases. The V gene's germline CDR1 is SGHVS and CDR2 FNYEAQ. The CDR3 spans 16 residues. The J segment lost 5 bases and the V segment lost 4 bases, leaving 9 bases of the junction unmatched. The CDR3: CASSSGASGSGDTQYF. The CDR3 nucleotides read TGTGCCAGCAGCTCCGGGGCTAGCGGGAGTGGAGATACGCAGTATTTT.

This chain links TRBV7-2 with TRBJ1-5; D gene uncertain. The V and J ends lost 5 bases and 5 bases respectively, with 16 bases between them. The germline V gene has CDR1 SGHTA and CDR2 FQGNSA. The CDR3 runs 15 residues. As DNA, the CDR3 is TGTGCCAGCAGCCTAAGACACGGAACGTATCAGCCCCAGCATTTT. Encoded protein: CASSLRHGTYQPQHF.

The V gene is TRBV5-4, the J gene TRBJ2-7; D gene unclear. V lost 2 bases to trimming and J lost 3 bases, with 9 bases between them. This CDR3 region has 13 residues. Germline V gives CDR1 SGHNT, CDR2 YYREEE (reference sequence). The CDR3 DNA is TGTGCCAGCAGCTTCGACACCTACTACGAGCAGTACTTC. Protein sequence: CASSFDTYYEQYF. Full variable domain (remainder filled in from reference TRBV5-4 and TRBJ2-7): ETGVTQSPTHLIKTRGQQVTLRCSSQSGHNTVSWYQQALGQGPQFIFQYYREEENGRGNFPPRFSGLQFPNYSSELNVNALELDDSALYLCASSFDTYYEQYFGPGTRLTVT.

The V call is TRBV28, the J call TRBJ1-1, with 9 positions matching TRBD1. V shed 5 bases, J shed 2 bases, and the junction held 6 bases outside the gene matches. CDR3 size: 15 residues. Per germline, CDR1 MDHEN and CDR2 SYDVKM. As DNA, the CDR3 is TGTGCCAGCAGTCGGGCGACAGGGGGAAACACTGAAGCTTTCTTT. Translation: CASSRATGGNTEAFF.

This clone was counted only a few times. The sample carries other DNA sequences with the same CDR3. The chain uses TRBV19 and TRBJ2-1; D unclear. With 2 bases removed from V and 0 bases from J, the gap between germline ends came to 2 bases. CDR1 is LNHDA and CDR2 is SQIVND in the germline V gene (reference sequence). The CDR3 spans 13 residues. This chain's CDR3 is CASSISSYNEQFF. The CDR3 coding sequence is TGTGCCAGTAGTATAAGCTCCTACAATGAGCAGTTCTTC.

J is TRBJ1-5 and V is TRBV2; D is undetermined. Germline loops: CDR1 SNHLY, CDR2 FYNNEI. With 4 bases removed from V and 0 bases from J, the gap between germline ends came to 7 bases. CDR3 length: 14 amino acids. CDR3 sequence: CASSVRFSNQPQHF. CDR3 DNA sequence: TGTGCCAGCAGTGTGCGGTTTAGCAATCAGCCCCAGCATTTT.

The V gene is TRBV5-6, the J gene TRBJ2-5; 7 bases fit TRBD1. The CDR3 has 17 residues. Per the germline V gene, CDR1 is SGHDT and CDR2 is YYEEEE. Trimming took 3 bases from V and 2 from J; bases not matched to a gene: 13. The CDR3 protein is CASSSTTTGNGQETQYF. DNA for the CDR3: TGTGCCAGCAGCTCAACAACGACAGGGAACGGACAAGAGACCCAGTACTTC.

This chain links TRBV19 with TRBJ1-2; D ambiguous. The CDR3 is made up of 15 amino acids. V was shortened by 5 bases and J by 5 bases, with 18 bases between the two germline ends. The germline CDR1 and CDR2 sequences are LNHDA and SQIVND (reference sequence). The CDR3 sequence is CASSPGIGFVYGYTF. CDR3 DNA: TGTGCCAGTAGTCCCGGAATCGGTTTCGTTTATGGCTACACCTTC.

The V gene is TRBV6-1, the J gene TRBJ2-1; tentatively, D is TRBD2 (6 bases). V gave up 0 bases and J gave up 7 bases, with 13 bases separating them. Germline V gives CDR1 MNHNS, CDR2 SASEGT. CDR3 length: 15 residues. The CDR3 DNA follows: TGTGCCAGCAGTGAAGCGAAAGTGGGAGGTAATGAGCAGTTCTTC. Translating it yields CASSEAKVGGNEQFF.

The chain combines TRBV7-9 with TRBJ1-2; D ambiguous. This CDR3 comprises 14 residues. Trimming took off 5 bases at V and 5 bases at J, with 15 bases between the two ends. CDR1 and CDR2 (germline): SEHNR, FQNEAQ (reference sequence). CDR3 sequence (DNA): TGTGCCAGCAGCCAATTCGGAGAAGCTTATGGCTACACCTTC. It translates to CASSQFGEAYGYTF. Combining the CDR3 with reference TRBV7-9 and TRBJ1-2 gives the whole variable domain DTGVSQNPRHKITKRGQNVTFRCDPISEHNRLYWYRQTLGQGPEFLTYFQNEAQLEKSRLLSDRFSAERPKGSFSTLEIQRTEQGDSAMYLCASSQFGEAYGYTFGSGTRLTVV.

The V call is TRBV9, the J call TRBJ1-2, with D hard to call. CDR1 and CDR2 from the germline V gene are SGDLS and YYNGEE. V was trimmed by 0 bases and J by 4 bases, leaving 7 bases between them. This CDR3 region has 13 residues. The CDR3 here is CASSVGHLYGYTF. The CDR3, as DNA: TGTGCCAGCAGCGTAGGCCACCTCTATGGCTACACCTTC.

Here the CDR3 reads CASSTTGVEQYF. CDR3 DNA sequence: TGTGCCAGCAGTACGACAGGGGTTGAGCAGTACTTC. The chain joins TRBV28 to TRBJ2-7; 8 bases match TRBD1. Germline CDR1 MDHEN, CDR2 SYDVKM. The CDR3 extends over 12 amino acids. Trimming at V came to 5 bases and at J to 7 bases, leaving 4 bases not matched to a gene. Together with reference TRBV28 and TRBJ2-7, the CDR3 gives the full variable domain: DVKVTQSSRYLVKRTGEKVFLECVQDMDHENMFWYRQDPGLGLRLIYFSYDVKMKEKGDIPEGYSVSREKKERFSLILESASTNQTSMYLCASSTTGVEQYFGPGTRLTVT.

The chain's CDR3 is CASSPYDTYNEQFF. Here the CDR3 DNA reads TGTGCCAGCAGCCCCTACGACACGTACAATGAGCAGTTCTTC. The genes are TRBV7-6 and TRBJ2-1, with D unresolved. The V gene lost 5 bases and the J gene lost 4 bases, with 12 bases spanning the gap. The CDR3 has 14 amino acids. Germline lookup yields CDR1 SGHVS and CDR2 FNYEAQ.

About this clone: Other DNA sequences within the sample encode an identical CDR3. The chain employs TRBV19 and TRBJ2-7; D may be TRBD1 (8 bases). CDR3 size: 14 residues. With 6 bases removed from V and 4 bases from J, the gap between germline ends came to 16 bases. CDR1 is LNHDA and CDR2 is SQIVND in the germline V gene (reference sequence). The CDR3 nucleotides read TGTGCCAGTAGCGGGGGGACAGGCGCATACGAGCAGTACTTC. Its translation is CASSGGTGAYEQYF.